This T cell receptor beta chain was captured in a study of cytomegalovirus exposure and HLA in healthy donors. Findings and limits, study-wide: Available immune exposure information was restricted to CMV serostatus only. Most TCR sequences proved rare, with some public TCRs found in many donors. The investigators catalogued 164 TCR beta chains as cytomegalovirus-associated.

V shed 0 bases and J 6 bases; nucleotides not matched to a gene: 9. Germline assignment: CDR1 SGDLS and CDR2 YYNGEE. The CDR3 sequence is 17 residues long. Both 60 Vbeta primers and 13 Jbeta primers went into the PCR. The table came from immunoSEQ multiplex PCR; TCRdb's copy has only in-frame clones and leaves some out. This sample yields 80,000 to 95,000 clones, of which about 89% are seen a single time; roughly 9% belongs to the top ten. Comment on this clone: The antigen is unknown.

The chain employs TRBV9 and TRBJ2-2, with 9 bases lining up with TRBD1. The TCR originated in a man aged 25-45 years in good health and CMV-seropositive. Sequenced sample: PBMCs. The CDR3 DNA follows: TGTGCCAGCAGCGTAGTGGGGACAGGGTATCAAGCCGGGGAGCTGTTTTTT. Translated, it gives CASSVVGTGYQAGELFF.